This T cell receptor beta chain was found in a study of regulatory T cells in long-lasting Graves disease. Broader study findings: Patients with persistent disease shared 2,500 or so public clonotypes, outpacing the 966 shared by new patients. Persistent disease was associated with favored TRBV28 usage and with favored use of TRBJ1-2 and TRBJ2-5. Reduced TCR diversity was observed in persistent Graves' patients versus newly diagnosed patients.

Combining iRepertoire HTBI primers with Arm-PCR of CDR3 regions, the authors built TCR beta libraries. As originally analysed: Identification yielded about 66 TRBV and more than 12 TRBJ segments across samples. TCRdb passed the multiplex PCR reads through MiXCR, listing each CDR3 protein once. What appears here as the V and J calls and clone size reflects TCRdb's work, not the paper's. In the table there are a few hundred thousand distinct CDR3 sequences, roughly a fifth of which are singletons. V lost 5 bases and J lost 0, with 14 bases in between. CDR3 length equals 15 residues. CDR1 LGHNA and CDR2 YNFKEQ come from the germline V gene. Time point described: persistent/refractory GD, antithyroid drugs over 5 years with positive TRAb. Scientists built the TCR library using RNA that was extracted from PBMCs. This clonotype was counted between two and nine times. The antigen is undetermined.

The receptor's source is a female donor with Graves disease. V usage is TRBV4-2 and J usage is TRBJ2-7; D might be TRBD2 (5 bases). The sample consisted of peripheral blood mononuclear cells (PBMCs), taken when the disease was refractory, from a patient treated with antithyroid drugs. CDR3 in DNA: TGTGCCAGCAGCGCCGGGGTTAGCAGCTCCTACGAGCAGTACTTC. Translation: CASSAGVSSSYEQYF.